This T cell receptor (beta chain) emerged from a study of shared clonotypes between healthy human individuals. Study-wide results and limits: Rarefaction indicated that sorted-subset sequencing remained incomplete although depth was large. Naive subsets typically showed greater estimated richness than memory subsets. In a handful of donors, around 5% of naive CD4 clonotypes appeared in common.

CDR1 and CDR2 (germline): LGHNT, FRNRAP. The CDR3 runs to 17 residues. Trimming removed 0 bases from V and 2 bases from J, with 16 bases in between. Notes on this clone: What it binds is unknown.

Some clones are missing from TCRdb's copy, which holds only in-frame ones; the method was immunoSEQ multiplex PCR. The sample carries hundreds of thousands of clones, around four fifths recorded once. The chain is built from TRBV12-5 and TRBJ1-2; D unresolved. Sequencing was done on a sample of memory CD4+ T cells sorted from blood. Stated subset: CD45RA-negative fraction. The sequence was collected from a woman aged 30 to 39 in good health. The CDR3 DNA reads TGTGCTAGTGGTTTGGTCGCACTAGGGAGGATCAACTATGGCTACACCTTC. It codes for CASGLVALGRINYGYTF. The whole variable domain, filled in from reference TRBV12-5 and TRBJ1-2, reads DARVTQTPRHKVTEMGQEVTMRCQPILGHNTVFWYRQTMMQGLELLAYFRNRAPLDDSGMPKDRFSAEMPDATLATLKIQPSEPRDSAVYFCASGLVALGRINYGYTFGSGTRLTVV.